This is a list of T cell receptor beta chains from one sample in a study of cytomegalovirus exposure and HLA in healthy donors. Profiling relied on immunoSEQ multiplex PCR, and the TCRdb table lists in-frame clones only, not all of them. The sample holds just under 250,000 clones, 82% seen once. Material: PBMCs. These receptors were obtained from a woman aged 40 to 55 in good health and CMV-seropositive. Both conserved end residues are part of each CDR3. The D gene is left open where the match is weak. Clone size is stated in some rows and not others, as once, few, many or a class when expanded.

>TRBV5-1|TRBJ2-7|few|-
TGCGCCAGCAGCTTGGCCGAGGGCCGGGACGAGCAGTACTTC
CASSLAEGRDEQYF
>TRBV5-5|TRBJ2-3|-|TRBD1
TGTGCCAGCAGCCCGGGACAGCGCACAGATACGCAGTATTTT
CASSPGQRTDTQYF
>TRBV6-5|TRBJ2-5|-|TRBD1
TGTGCCAGCAGTCTCTCAGGGGGCCGGGAGACCCAGTACTTC
CASSLSGGRETQYF
>TRBV10-3|TRBJ1-1|-|-
TGTGCCATCCAGTCCACGGGGAACACTGAAGCTTTCTTT
CAIQSTGNTEAFF
>TRBV11-2|TRBJ1-1|-|TRBD1
TGTGCCAGCAGCACCGGACAGGGAGGTACTGAAGCTTTCTTT
CASSTGQGGTEAFF
>TRBV15|TRBJ1-4|-|TRBD1
TGTGCCACCAGCGGCTACAGGGGGTCAGAAAAACTGTTTTTT
CATSGYRGSEKLFF
>TRBV11-2|TRBJ2-7|-|TRBD1
TGTGCCAGCAGCTTACAGGGGGCCGCCTACGAGCAGTACTTC
CASSLQGAAYEQYF
>TRBV6-1|TRBJ2-7|-|TRBD2
TGTGCCAGCAAAGTAGTAGCGGGAGCCGTCTACGAGCAGTACTTC
CASKVVAGAVYEQYF
>TRBV19|TRBJ1-2|-|-
TGTGCCAGTAGTATACCAGGGTTGAACTATGGCTACACCTTC
CASSIPGLNYGYTF
>TRBV5-8|TRBJ2-2|-|TRBD2
TGTGCCAGCAGCTTGGCCGGGACTAGCGGGAGTGGCACCGGGGAGCTGTTTTTT
CASSLAGTSGSGTGELFF
>TRBV30|TRBJ1-1|-|-
TGTGCCTGCCAGACAGCTCTGGGGACTGAAGCTTTCTTT
CACQTALGTEAFF
>TRBV18|TRBJ1-2|-|-
TGTGCCAGCTCACCACAGCGCTTAACCGCTAACTATGGCTACACCTTC
CASSPQRLTANYGYTF
>TRBV27|TRBJ2-3|-|-
TGTGCCAGCAGTTTCCGCCCGGCAGATACGCAGTATTTT
CASSFRPADTQYF
>TRBV19|TRBJ2-7|-|TRBD1
TGTGCCAGTAGTATAAAGACAGGGGACCCCCCTTACGAGCAGTACTTC
CASSIKTGDPPYEQYF
>TRBV7-9|TRBJ1-1|once|-
TGTTCCAGCAGTCGTGGACAGCCGAACACTGAAGCTTTCTTT
CSSSRGQPNTEAFF
>TRBV27|TRBJ2-1|-|-
TGTGCCAGCAGCTGGATACAGGCCGGAAAGAATGAGCAGTTCTTC
CASSWIQAGKNEQFF
>TRBV5-4|TRBJ2-2|-|-
TGTGCCAGCAGCTTGCCAGGTTGGGTGAGCCCCGGGGAGCTGTTTTTT
CASSLPGWVSPGELFF
>TRBV25-1|TRBJ1-4|-|-
TGTGCCAGCAGTGATCTTGAAAAACTGTTTTTT
CASSDLEKLFF